This TCR beta chain emerged from a study of T-cell reconstitution after alpha-beta-depleted transplantation in children. Findings of the study overall: Several hundred rapidly expanded clones from non-depleted graft cells reportedly supplied alpha-beta T cells about two months post-transplant. Newly generated T cells supplied most T-cell counts and diversity one year post-transplant. Some patients showed high day-60 TCRbeta diversity, which derived from surviving recipient T cells and thymic progenitors.

This CDR3 spans 16 amino acids. Looked up from germline, CDR1 is SGHRS and CDR2 is YFSETQ. Trimming cost V 4 bases and J 0 bases, with 14 bases left between them. In the case of this clonotype: What it recognizes is unknown.

It was with unique molecular identifiers that the TCRbeta library was prepared. TCRdb re-called the PCR reads through MiXCR, storing one row per CDR3 protein. Of 800,000 to 1,000,000 distinct CDR3 sequences in the sample, around 30% are singletons; the top ten hold roughly 30%. Sequenced material: PBMCs, mostly from graft donor cells, taken 360 days after TCRalphabeta/CD19-depleted stem cell transplant. This TCR was recovered from a boy in the first two years of life who had a stem cell transplant for SCID, so the T cells may come from the graft donor. The V gene is TRBV5-1, the J gene TRBJ2-1; D remains unclear. In DNA form, the CDR3 reads TGCGCCAGCAGCCCCCCTTCCGGGTACTCCTACAATGAGCAGTTCTTC. Translation: CASSPPSGYSYNEQFF.